Following are 32 T cell receptor beta chains from one sample sequenced in a study of cytomegalovirus exposure and HLA in healthy donors. The primer mix had 60 Vbeta and 13 Jbeta primers. Here immunoSEQ multiplex PCR was the method, and the copy in TCRdb shows in-frame clones only, minus some. The repertoire holds around 140,000 clones, with roughly three fifths as singletons. Sequencing used PBMCs. The receptors here all came from a woman in her fifties or sixties in good health and CMV-seronegative.

J is TRBJ1-3 and V is TRBV19; the D is unclear. Trimming removed 0 bases at V and 0 bases at J, with 6 bases between. The germline V gene encodes CDR1 LNHDA and CDR2 SQIVND (reference sequence). This CDR3 is built from 15 residues. The DNA for the CDR3 is TGTGCCAGTAGTATAGAGGGCACCTCTGGAAACACCATATATTTT. Translation gives CASSIEGTSGNTIYF.

The V call is TRBV5-6, the J call TRBJ1-5, with D perhaps matching TRBD1 (5 bases). V shed 0 bases and J shed 4 bases, with 11 bases lying between them. Germline V gene sequence: CDR1 SGHDT, CDR2 YYEEEE. The length of the CDR3 is 15 residues. Written as DNA, the CDR3 is TGTGCCAGCAGCTTGGGTTGGCAGGGTAATCAGCCCCAGCATTTT. Translation: CASSLGWQGNQPQHF.

J is TRBJ1-2 and V is TRBV6-5, with 11 nucleotides matching TRBD1. CDR3 length: 13 amino acids. V lost 10 bases to trimming and J lost 8 bases; unmatched junction nucleotides: 9. CDR1 is MNHEY, CDR2 SVGAGI, per germline. The CDR3 DNA is TGTGCCATCAGCGCCGGACAGGGGGCAGGCTACACCTTC. It specifies CAISAGQGAGYTF.

The chain is built from TRBV15 and TRBJ2-5, with TRBD2 identical over 7 bases. CDR3 length: 16 amino acids. V shed 2 bases and J 1 base; nucleotides not matched to a gene: 7. CDR1 is LNHNV and CDR2 is YYDKDF in the germline V gene (reference sequence). The CDR3 DNA reads TGTGCCACCAGCAGAAGCACTAGCGTCGGCCAAGAGACCCAGTACTTC. It translates to CATSRSTSVGQETQYF. The whole variable domain, filled in from reference TRBV15 and TRBJ2-5, reads DAMVIQNPRYQVTQFGKPVTLSCSQTLNHNVMYWYQQKSSQAPKLLFHYYDKDFNNEADTPDNFQSRRPNTSFCFLDIRSPGLGDTAMYLCATSRSTSVGQETQYFGPGTRLLVL.

In DNA form, the CDR3 reads TGCGCCAGCAGAAACAGGGCGGGGGAGACAGATACGCAGTATTTT. It is translated as CASRNRAGETDTQYF. The gene calls are TRBV5-1 and TRBJ2-3, with D possibly matching TRBD2 (7 bases). From germline, CDR1 is SGHRS and CDR2 YFSETQ. The V gene lost 5 bases and the J gene lost 3 bases, with 16 bases spanning the gap. CDR3 length: 15 amino acids.

The chain joins TRBV5-1 to TRBJ2-5; D might be TRBD2 (5 bases). The CDR3 is 12 amino acids. Deletions cut 4 bases from V and 4 bases from J, with 8 bases between. Germline loops: CDR1 SGHRS, CDR2 YFSETQ. The CDR3 loop is CASSTSLETQYF. CDR3 DNA sequence: TGCGCCAGCAGCACTAGTTTAGAGACCCAGTACTTC.

This rearrangement joins TRBV5-4 to TRBJ2-3; the match to TRBD2 covers 9 bases. V was pared by 4 bases and J by 6 bases, with 6 bases of the junction left unmatched. This CDR3 has 14 residues. The germline V gene has CDR1 SGHNT and CDR2 YYREEE (reference sequence). This CDR3 is CASSGEGLADTQYF. In DNA form, the CDR3 reads TGTGCCAGCAGCGGGGAAGGACTAGCGGATACGCAGTATTTT.

With regard to this clone: The sample contains more than one DNA sequence encoding this CDR3. V usage is TRBV29-1 and J usage is TRBJ2-1; TRBD2 matches 7 bases. With 3 bases clipped from V and 1 base from J, the junction kept 3 bases outside the gene matches. Germline V gene sequence: CDR1 SQVTM, CDR2 ANQGSEA. CDR3 size: 14 residues. CDR3 protein: CSVEGGSSYNEQFF. The CDR3 region has the DNA TGCAGCGTTGAGGGCGGGAGTTCCTACAATGAGCAGTTCTTC.

The chain couples TRBV19 to TRBJ2-3; D gene uncertain. The CDR3 has 15 amino acids. Germline V CDR1 and CDR2: LNHDA, SQIVND (reference sequence). Trimming shortened V by 1 base and J by 2 bases, and 10 bases separated the two germline ends. This CDR3 reads CASSIVGTATDTQYF. The CDR3 DNA sequence: TGTGCCAGTAGTATAGTAGGAACAGCCACAGATACGCAGTATTTT.

Regarding this clone: Other DNA sequences in this sample translate to the same CDR3. The chain carries TRBV29-1 and TRBJ2-6; 7 nucleotides match TRBD1. V was clipped by 5 bases and J by 2 bases; unmatched bases: 3. The CDR3 has 14 residues. Germline V CDR1 and CDR2: SQVTM, ANQGSEA. CDR3 DNA: TGCAGCGTTCCAACAGGGGCTGGGGCCAACGTCCTGACTTTC. Its protein product is CSVPTGAGANVLTF. Variable domain in full (rest from reference TRBV29-1 and TRBJ2-6): SAVISQKPSRDICQRGTSLTIQCQVDSQVTMMFWYRQQPGQSLTLIATANQGSEATYESGFVIDKFPISRPNLTFSTLTVSNMSPEDSSIYLCSVPTGAGANVLTFGAGSRLTVL.

This clone appeared a single time. The CDR3, as DNA: TGTGCCAGCAGTTACGGGAGGACCTACGAGCAGTACTTC. Translated, it gives CASSYGRTYEQYF. The rearrangement links TRBV6-5 to TRBJ2-7; D is perhaps TRBD2 (6 bases). V was shortened by 2 bases and J by 2 bases, with 7 bases between the two germline ends. The V gene's germline CDR1 is MNHEY and CDR2 SVGAGI. This CDR3 comprises 13 residues.

This chain uses TRBV11-3 with TRBJ1-1; tentative D call: TRBD1 (6 bases). From germline, CDR1 is SGHNT and CDR2 YENEEA. The CDR3 runs to 15 residues. V gave up 5 bases and J gave up 6 bases, with 19 bases separating them. This chain's CDR3 is CASSTSTGKGAEAFF. DNA of the CDR3: TGTGCCAGCAGCACATCCACAGGGAAGGGCGCTGAAGCTTTCTTT.

This clone was seen only a few times. The rearrangement links TRBV28 to TRBJ2-3, with D uncertain. This CDR3 is built from 15 residues. V was clipped by 3 bases and J by 1 base, with 11 bases between them. Germline lookup yields CDR1 MDHEN and CDR2 SYDVKM. The CDR3 sequence is CASSLATRRTDTQYF. The CDR3 region has the DNA TGTGCCAGCAGTTTGGCGACAAGACGCACAGATACGCAGTATTTT.

This chain uses TRBV5-6 with TRBJ1-2; 7 nucleotides align to TRBD1. V trimming: 4 bases; J trimming: 5 bases; junction bases outside the gene matches: 5. Germline-derived CDR1 and CDR2 are SGHDT and YYEEEE. The CDR3 contains 13 residues. CDR3 DNA sequence: TGTGCCAGCAGCCCCACAGGGGAATATGGCTACACCTTC. Amino acids: CASSPTGEYGYTF.

This chain links TRBV5-1 with TRBJ2-1; D might be TRBD2 (5 bases). The CDR3 loop spans 15 amino acids. V gave up 0 bases and J gave up 6 bases, with 13 bases separating them. Germline CDR1 reads SGHRS; CDR2 reads YFSETQ. This CDR3 is CASSLDGKKGNEQFF. CDR3 nucleotide sequence: TGCGCCAGCAGCTTGGACGGGAAAAAGGGCAATGAGCAGTTCTTC.

The gene calls are TRBV9 and TRBJ1-3; possible D gene TRBD1, 5 bases. The germline V gene encodes CDR1 SGDLS and CDR2 YYNGEE. The V and J ends lost 3 bases and 7 bases respectively, with 23 bases between them. The CDR3 runs to 17 residues. The CDR3, as DNA: TGTGCCAGCAGCGAGGATGCAAGGGGAAGGGCTTGGAACACCATATATTTT. Amino acid sequence: CASSEDARGRAWNTIYF.

This clone was observed a handful of times. This CDR3 is also generated by other DNA sequences in the sample. This chain joins TRBV6-6 and TRBJ2-7, with D unclear. The CDR3 runs 11 residues. V dropped 4 bases and J dropped 4 bases, with 5 bases sitting between them. Per the germline V gene, CDR1 is MNHNY and CDR2 is SVGAGI (reference sequence). The CDR3 here is CASSSRYEQYF. As DNA, the CDR3 is TGTGCCAGCAGTTCCCGTTACGAGCAGTACTTC.

This clone was detected only once. The chain is built from TRBV15 and TRBJ2-5; TRBD2 matches 7 bases. Gene TRBJ2-7 matches the end of the DNA better, so the J call may be wrong. The CDR3 loop spans 14 amino acids. Looked up from germline, CDR1 is LNHNV and CDR2 is YYDKDF (reference sequence). The CDR3 sequence: CATSRDFASGEQYF. As DNA, the CDR3 is TGTGCCACCAGCAGAGATTTCGCTAGCGGCGAGCAGTACTTC.

The chain employs TRBV4-2 and TRBJ2-2; the D gene is possibly TRBD2 (6 bases). With 4 bases removed from V and 4 bases from J, the gap between germline ends came to 19 bases. The CDR3 extends over 17 amino acids. Germline lookup yields CDR1 LGHNA and CDR2 YNFKEQ. The CDR3 bases are TGTGCCAGCAGCCCGTACGGGGGTACGCGGACCACCGGGGAGCTGTTTTTT. Protein product: CASSPYGGTRTTGELFF.

This clone was counted between two and nine times. This sequence joins TRBV4-2 and TRBJ2-7; the D is unclear. Trimming shortened V by 4 bases and J by 0 bases, and 13 bases separated the two germline ends. The CDR3 has 15 amino acids. The germline gives CDR1 LGHNA, CDR2 YNFKEQ. CDR3 loop: CASSPQRTASYEQYF. CDR3 coding DNA: TGTGCCAGCAGCCCCCAGCGAACTGCCTCCTACGAGCAGTACTTC.

The V call is TRBV11-1, the J call TRBJ2-7; 9 nucleotides line up with TRBD1. V gave up 5 bases and J gave up 6 bases; unmatched junction bases: 8. This CDR3 is built from 14 residues. Looked up from germline, CDR1 is SGHAT and CDR2 is FQDESV (reference sequence). The CDR3 loop is CASSQGQGPLEQYF. The DNA for the CDR3 is TGTGCCAGCAGCCAGGGACAGGGCCCCCTCGAGCAGTACTTC.

V is TRBV28 and J is TRBJ2-7; D is possibly TRBD2 (5 bases). The CDR3 has 15 residues. V lost 7 bases and J lost 6, with 22 bases in between. The germline V gene has CDR1 MDHEN and CDR2 SYDVKM. For the CDR3, the DNA is TGTGCCAGCAACCTACGGACCGGGAAGTTGGGCGAGCAGTACTTC. Its protein product is CASNLRTGKLGEQYF. Full variable domain (rest looked up from reference TRBV28 and TRBJ2-7): DVKVTQSSRYLVKRTGEKVFLECVQDMDHENMFWYRQDPGLGLRLIYFSYDVKMKEKGDIPEGYSVSREKKERFSLILESASTNQTSMYLCASNLRTGKLGEQYFGPGTRLTVT.

The chain is built from TRBV7-2 and TRBJ1-2; D is unclear. Trimming stripped 5 bases from V and 11 bases from J, with 12 bases between. The germline CDR1 and CDR2 sequences are SGHTA and FQGNSA. The CDR3 extends over 11 amino acids. The DNA of the CDR3 is TGTGCCAGCAGCCAATCGACACGTTACACCTTC. Its protein product is CASSQSTRYTF.

The V call is TRBV19, the J call TRBJ1-6; D is perhaps TRBD1 (6 bases). The V gene lost 6 bases and the J gene lost 3 bases, with 9 bases spanning the gap. CDR3 length: 14 amino acids. The V gene's germline CDR1 is LNHDA and CDR2 SQIVND (reference sequence). The CDR3 protein is CASRDSLYNSPLHF. The CDR3 bases are TGTGCCAGTAGGGACAGCCTCTATAATTCACCCCTCCACTTT.

V usage is TRBV5-6 and J usage is TRBJ2-1, with TRBD2 identical over 8 bases. Per germline, CDR1 SGHDT and CDR2 YYEEEE. The trim removed 0 bases at V and 3 bases at J, leaving 14 bases unmatched. The CDR3 covers 19 residues. In nucleotides, the CDR3 is TGTGCCAGCAGCTTGGTCCCATCTGAGGCGGGGGGCCACTACAATGAGCAGTTCTTC. Protein product: CASSLVPSEAGGHYNEQFF.

This chain links TRBV19 with TRBJ2-5, with 9 bases that match TRBD1. The ends lost 6 bases at V and 4 bases at J; junction bases unmatched: 6. Germline loops: CDR1 LNHDA, CDR2 SQIVND (reference sequence). This CDR3 has 14 amino acids. The CDR3 spells CASSQGQGVETQYF. The CDR3 nucleotides read TGTGCCAGTAGCCAGGGACAGGGAGTAGAGACCCAGTACTTC.

The chain links TRBV2 to TRBJ2-3; 7 bases map to TRBD2. The V gene end was trimmed by 6 bases and the J gene end by 1 base; junction bases not matched to a gene: 7. Per germline, CDR1 SNHLY and CDR2 FYNNEI. The CDR3 length is 15 residues. In DNA form, the CDR3 reads TGTGCCAGCAGCCCTCTAGCGGCCCGCACAGATACGCAGTATTTT. This translates into CASSPLAARTDTQYF.

The chain carries TRBV7-9 and TRBJ2-1, with 8 bases lining up with TRBD1. After removal of 5 bases from V and 4 bases from J, the junction contained 13 bases not matched to a gene. CDR3 length equals 17 residues. Germline V gene data show CDR1 as SEHNR and CDR2 as FQNEAQ (reference sequence). The CDR3, as DNA: TGTGCCAGCAGCCGACAAGGACAGGGTGAGATATACAATGAGCAGTTCTTC. Its translation is CASSRQGQGEIYNEQFF.

This sequence joins TRBV7-3 and TRBJ2-1; 7 nucleotides agree with TRBD2. The CDR3 sequence is 15 residues long. V was clipped by 5 bases and J by 5 bases; unmatched bases: 9. Germline V CDR1 and CDR2: SGHTA, FQGTGA. The CDR3 reads CASSALSGAHNEQFF. For the CDR3, the DNA is TGTGCCAGCAGCGCCCTGAGCGGGGCCCACAATGAGCAGTTCTTC.

This chain connects TRBV2 to TRBJ1-6; no definite D call. CDR3 length equals 17 residues. Germline CDR1 is SNHLY and CDR2 is FYNNEI. Trimming shortened V by 3 bases and J by 6 bases, and 18 bases separated the two germline ends. The CDR3 region has the DNA TGTGCCAGCAGTGATTTGCAGGCCTGGCGGGGTAATTCACCCCTCCACTTT. Protein: CASSDLQAWRGNSPLHF. The whole variable domain, remainder taken from reference TRBV2 and TRBJ1-6, is EPEVTQTPSHQVTQMGQEVILRCVPISNHLYFYWYRQILGQKVEFLVSFYNNEISEKSEIFDDQFSVERPDGSNFTLKIRSTKLEDSAMYFCASSDLQAWRGNSPLHFGNGTRLTVT.

This clone was observed a handful of times. The chain uses TRBV28 and TRBJ1-1; D is unclear. The CDR3 length is 12 residues. The ends were cut back, 3 bases at V and 3 bases at J, with 5 bases in the middle. CDR1 MDHEN and CDR2 SYDVKM come from the germline V gene. In DNA, the CDR3 is TGTGCCAGCAGTTTGCAGTACACTGAAGCTTTCTTT. The encoded protein is CASSLQYTEAFF.

CDR3 DNA: TGTGCCAGCAGCCGTCTAGCGGGGGGGGGCACAGATACGCAGTATTTT. This gives the protein CASSRLAGGGTDTQYF. This sequence joins TRBV7-3 and TRBJ2-3; TRBD2 matches at 12 bases. This CDR3 contains 16 residues. V shed 5 bases and J 1 base; nucleotides not matched to a gene: 4. The germline gives CDR1 SGHTA, CDR2 FQGTGA. The whole variable domain, filled in from reference TRBV7-3 and TRBJ2-3, reads GAGVSQTPSNKVTEKGKYVELRCDPISGHTALYWYRQSLGQGPEFLIYFQGTGAADDSGLPNDRFFAVRPEGSVSTLKIQRTERGDSAVYLCASSRLAGGGTDTQYFGPGTRLTVL.